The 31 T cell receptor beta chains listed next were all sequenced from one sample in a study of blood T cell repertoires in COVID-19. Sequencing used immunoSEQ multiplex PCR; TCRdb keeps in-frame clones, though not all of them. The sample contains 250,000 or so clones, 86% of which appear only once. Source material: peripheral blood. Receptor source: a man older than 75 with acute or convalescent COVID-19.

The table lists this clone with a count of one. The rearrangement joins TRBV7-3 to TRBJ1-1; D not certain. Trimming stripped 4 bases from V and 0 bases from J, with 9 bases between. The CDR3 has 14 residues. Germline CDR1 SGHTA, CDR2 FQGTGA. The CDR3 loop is CASSSQAMNTEAFF. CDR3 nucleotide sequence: TGTGCCAGCAGCTCGCAGGCAATGAACACTGAAGCTTTCTTT.

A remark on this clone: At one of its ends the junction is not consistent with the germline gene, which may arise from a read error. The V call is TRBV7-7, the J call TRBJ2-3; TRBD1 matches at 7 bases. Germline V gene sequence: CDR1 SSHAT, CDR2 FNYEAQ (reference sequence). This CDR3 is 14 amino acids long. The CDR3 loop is CASSVTGGTDTQYF. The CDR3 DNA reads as TGTGCTAGCAGCGTTACAGGGGGCACAGATACGCAGTATTTT.

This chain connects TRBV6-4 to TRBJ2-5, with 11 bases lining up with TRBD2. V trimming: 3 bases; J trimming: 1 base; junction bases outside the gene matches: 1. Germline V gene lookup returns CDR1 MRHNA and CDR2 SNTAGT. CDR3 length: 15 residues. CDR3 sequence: CASSELAGAQETQYF. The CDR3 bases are TGTGCCAGCAGTGAACTAGCGGGGGCCCAAGAGACCCAGTACTTC.

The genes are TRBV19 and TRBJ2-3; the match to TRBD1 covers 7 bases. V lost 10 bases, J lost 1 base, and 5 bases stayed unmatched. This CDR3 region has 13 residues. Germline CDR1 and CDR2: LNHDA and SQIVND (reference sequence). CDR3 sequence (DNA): TGTGCCACTAGAGACAGGGGCACAGATACGCAGTATTTT. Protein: CATRDRGTDTQYF.

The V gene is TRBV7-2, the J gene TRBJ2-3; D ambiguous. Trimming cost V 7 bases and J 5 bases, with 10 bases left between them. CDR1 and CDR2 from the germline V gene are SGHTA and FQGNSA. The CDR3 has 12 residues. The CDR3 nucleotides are TGTGCCAGCACCGCTCTGAGAGATACGCAGTATTTT. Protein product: CASTALRDTQYF.

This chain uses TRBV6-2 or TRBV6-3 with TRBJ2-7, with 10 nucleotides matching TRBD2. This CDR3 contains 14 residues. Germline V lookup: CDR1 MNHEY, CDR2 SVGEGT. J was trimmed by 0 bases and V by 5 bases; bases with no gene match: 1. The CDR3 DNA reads TGTGCCAGCAGTGCTAGCGGGAGCTCCTACGAGCAGTACTTC. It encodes CASSASGSSYEQYF.

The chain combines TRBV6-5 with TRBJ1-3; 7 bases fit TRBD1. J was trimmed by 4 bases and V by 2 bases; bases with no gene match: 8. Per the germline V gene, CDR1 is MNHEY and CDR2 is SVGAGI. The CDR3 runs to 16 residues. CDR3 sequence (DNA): TGTGCCAGCAGTTACGTCGATCCGGGACAGGGAAACACCATATATTTT. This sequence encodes CASSYVDPGQGNTIYF.

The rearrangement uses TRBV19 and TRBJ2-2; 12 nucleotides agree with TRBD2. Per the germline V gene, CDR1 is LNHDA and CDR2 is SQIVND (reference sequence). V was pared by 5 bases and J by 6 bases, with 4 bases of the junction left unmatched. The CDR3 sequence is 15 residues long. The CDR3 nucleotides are TGTGCCAGTAGTTTCCGGACTAGCGGGGCCGGGGAGCTGTTTTTT. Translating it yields CASSFRTSGAGELFF.

This chain's CDR3 is CASSFGGRTYNSPLHF. Here the CDR3 DNA reads TGTGCCAGCAGCTTCGGGGGAAGGACCTATAATTCACCCCTCCACTTT. This sequence joins TRBV5-8 and TRBJ1-6; perhaps TRBD1 as D (5 bases). This CDR3 spans 16 amino acids. Per the germline V gene, CDR1 is SGHTS and CDR2 is YDEGEE. Trimming removed 2 bases from V and 2 bases from J, with 11 bases in between.

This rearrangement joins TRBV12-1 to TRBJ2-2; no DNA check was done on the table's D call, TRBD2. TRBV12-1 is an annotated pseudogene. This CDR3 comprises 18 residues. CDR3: CASSLTSGRASNTGELFF. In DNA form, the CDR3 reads TGTGCCAGCAGCCTGACTAGCGGGAGAGCTTCGAACACCGGGGAGCTGTTTTTT.

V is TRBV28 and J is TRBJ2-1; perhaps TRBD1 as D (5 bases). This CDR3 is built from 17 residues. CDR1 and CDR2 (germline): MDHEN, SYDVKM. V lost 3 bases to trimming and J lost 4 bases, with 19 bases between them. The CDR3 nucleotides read TGTGCCAGCAGTTTGAAGGGGTCCCAACCAAATTACAATGAGCAGTTCTTC. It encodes CASSLKGSQPNYNEQFF.

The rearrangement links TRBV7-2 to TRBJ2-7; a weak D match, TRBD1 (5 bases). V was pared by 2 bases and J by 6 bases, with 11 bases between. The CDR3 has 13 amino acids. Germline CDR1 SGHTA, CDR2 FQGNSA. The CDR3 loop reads CASSLQGRSEQYF. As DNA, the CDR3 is TGTGCCAGCAGCTTACAGGGAAGGAGCGAGCAGTACTTC.

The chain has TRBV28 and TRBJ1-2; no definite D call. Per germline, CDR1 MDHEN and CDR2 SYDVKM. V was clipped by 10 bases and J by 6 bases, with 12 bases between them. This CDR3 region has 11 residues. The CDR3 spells CAIGRWDGYTF. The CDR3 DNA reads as TGTGCCATCGGGAGATGGGATGGCTACACCTTC.

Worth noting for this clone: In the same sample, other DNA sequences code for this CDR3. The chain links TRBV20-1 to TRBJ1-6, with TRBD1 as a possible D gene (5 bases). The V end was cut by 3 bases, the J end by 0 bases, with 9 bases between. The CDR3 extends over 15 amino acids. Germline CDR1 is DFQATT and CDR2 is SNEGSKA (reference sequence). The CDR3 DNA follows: TGCAGTGCTAGTCGGGGGAGCTCCTATAATTCACCCCTCCACTTT. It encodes CSASRGSSYNSPLHF.

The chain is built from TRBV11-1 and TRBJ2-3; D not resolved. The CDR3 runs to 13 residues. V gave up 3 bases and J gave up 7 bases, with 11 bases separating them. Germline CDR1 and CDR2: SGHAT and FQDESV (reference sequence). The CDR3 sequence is CASSFDKRNTQYF. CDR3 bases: TGTGCCAGCAGCTTTGACAAAAGGAATACGCAGTATTTT.

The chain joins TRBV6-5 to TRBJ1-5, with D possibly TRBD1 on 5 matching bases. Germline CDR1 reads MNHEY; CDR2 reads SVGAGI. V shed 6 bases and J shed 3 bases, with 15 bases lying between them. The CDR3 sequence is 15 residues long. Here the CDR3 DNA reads TGTGCCAGCAGGAACGATGGGGCGATCAATCAGCCCCAGCATTTT. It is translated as CASRNDGAINQPQHF.

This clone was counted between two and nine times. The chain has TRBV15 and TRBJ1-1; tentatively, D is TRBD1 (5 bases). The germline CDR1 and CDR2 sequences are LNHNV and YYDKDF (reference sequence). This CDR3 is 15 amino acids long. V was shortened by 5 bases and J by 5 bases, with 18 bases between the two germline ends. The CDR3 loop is CATSGPGLKETEAFF. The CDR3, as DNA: TGTGCCACCAGCGGCCCGGGACTCAAGGAGACTGAAGCTTTCTTT.

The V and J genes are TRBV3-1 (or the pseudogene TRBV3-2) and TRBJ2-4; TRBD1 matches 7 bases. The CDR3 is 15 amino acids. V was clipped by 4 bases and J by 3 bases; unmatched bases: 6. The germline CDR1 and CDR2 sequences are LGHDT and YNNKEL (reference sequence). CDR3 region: CASSPTGDSKNIQYF. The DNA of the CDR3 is TGTGCCAGCAGCCCGACCGGGGACAGCAAAAACATTCAGTACTTC.

CDR3 DNA: TGTGCCACCAGCCCTCGGACGGGAATGGAGACCCAGTACTTC. It yields the protein CATSPRTGMETQYF. V is TRBV15 and J is TRBJ2-5; D possibly corresponds to TRBD2 (5 bases). Germline lookup yields CDR1 LNHNV and CDR2 YYDKDF (reference sequence). The CDR3 is made up of 14 amino acids. V lost 5 bases, J lost 5 bases, and 15 bases lay in between. The full variable domain, completed using reference TRBV15 and TRBJ2-5, is DAMVIQNPRYQVTQFGKPVTLSCSQTLNHNVMYWYQQKSSQAPKLLFHYYDKDFNNEADTPDNFQSRRPNTSFCFLDIRSPGLGDTAMYLCATSPRTGMETQYFGPGTRLLVL.

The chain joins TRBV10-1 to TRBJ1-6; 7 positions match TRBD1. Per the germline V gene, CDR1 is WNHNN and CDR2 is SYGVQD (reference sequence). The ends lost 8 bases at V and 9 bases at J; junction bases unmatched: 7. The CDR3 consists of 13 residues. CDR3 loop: CASGRGGTSPLHF. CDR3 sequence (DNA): TGCGCCAGCGGCCGAGGGGGCACTTCACCCCTCCACTTT.

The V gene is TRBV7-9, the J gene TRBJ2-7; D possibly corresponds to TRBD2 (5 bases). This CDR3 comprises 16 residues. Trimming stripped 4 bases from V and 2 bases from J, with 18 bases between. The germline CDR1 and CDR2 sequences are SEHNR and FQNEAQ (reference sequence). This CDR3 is CASSSTSGSFTYEQYF. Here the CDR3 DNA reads TGTGCCAGCAGCTCCACCAGCGGCAGCTTCACCTACGAGCAGTACTTC.

The chain's CDR3 is CASRKGVRDEQFF. In nucleotides, the CDR3 is TGTGCCAGCAGGAAGGGGGTCAGGGATGAGCAGTTCTTC. This chain joins TRBV11-2 and TRBJ2-1; D may be TRBD1 (6 bases). The V end lost 6 bases, the J end lost 8 bases, and 14 bases lay between the germline ends. The CDR3 spans 13 residues. Germline V gene lookup returns CDR1 SGHAT and CDR2 FQNNGV.

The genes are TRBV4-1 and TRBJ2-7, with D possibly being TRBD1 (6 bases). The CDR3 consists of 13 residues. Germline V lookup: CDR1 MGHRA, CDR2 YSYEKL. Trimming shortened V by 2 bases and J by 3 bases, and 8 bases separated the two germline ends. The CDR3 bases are TGCGCCAGCAGCCAAAAACAGGGCTACGAGCAGTACTTC. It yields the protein CASSQKQGYEQYF.

CDR3: CASSLRQTTNYGYTF. As DNA, the CDR3 is TGTGCCAGCAGCCTTAGACAGACCACTAACTATGGCTACACCTTC. The rearrangement joins TRBV28 to TRBJ1-2, with TRBD1 as a possible D gene (5 bases). The CDR3 length is 15 residues. The ends were cut back, 6 bases at V and 0 bases at J, with 14 bases in the middle. Germline CDR1 and CDR2: MDHEN and SYDVKM.

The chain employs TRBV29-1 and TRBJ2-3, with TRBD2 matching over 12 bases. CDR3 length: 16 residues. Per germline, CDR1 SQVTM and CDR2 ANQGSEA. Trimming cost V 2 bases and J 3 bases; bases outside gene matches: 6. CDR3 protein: CSVENLAGGPTDTQYF. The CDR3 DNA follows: TGCAGCGTTGAAAACCTAGCGGGAGGGCCGACAGATACGCAGTATTTT.

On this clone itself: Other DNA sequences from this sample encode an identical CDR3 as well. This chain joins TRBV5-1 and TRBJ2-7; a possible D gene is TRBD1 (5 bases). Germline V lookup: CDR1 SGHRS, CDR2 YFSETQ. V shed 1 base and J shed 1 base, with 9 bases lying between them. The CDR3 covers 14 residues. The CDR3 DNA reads TGCGCCAGCAGCTTGACAGGTTCTTCCTACGAGCAGTACTTC. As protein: CASSLTGSSYEQYF.

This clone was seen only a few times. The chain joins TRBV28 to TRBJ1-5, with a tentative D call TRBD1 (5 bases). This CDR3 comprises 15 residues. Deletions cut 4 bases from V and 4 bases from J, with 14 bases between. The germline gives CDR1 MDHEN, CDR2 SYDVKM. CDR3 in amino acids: CASSSHPRTNQPQHF. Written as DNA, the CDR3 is TGTGCCAGCAGTTCCCACCCAAGGACAAATCAGCCCCAGCATTTT.

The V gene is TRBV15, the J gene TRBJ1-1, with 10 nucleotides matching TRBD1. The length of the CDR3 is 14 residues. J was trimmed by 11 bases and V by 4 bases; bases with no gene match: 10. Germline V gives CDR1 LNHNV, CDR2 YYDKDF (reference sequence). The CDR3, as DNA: TGTGCCACCAGCAAGAGGACAGGGGGTACAATGGCTTTCTTT. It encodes CATSKRTGGTMAFF.

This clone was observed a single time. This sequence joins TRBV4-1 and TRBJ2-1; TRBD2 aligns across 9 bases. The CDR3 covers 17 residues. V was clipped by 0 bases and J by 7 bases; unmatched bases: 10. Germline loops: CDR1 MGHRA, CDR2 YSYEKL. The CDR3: CASSQDAGASGKNEQFF. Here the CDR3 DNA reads TGCGCCAGCAGCCAAGACGCGGGGGCTAGCGGGAAGAATGAGCAGTTCTTC.

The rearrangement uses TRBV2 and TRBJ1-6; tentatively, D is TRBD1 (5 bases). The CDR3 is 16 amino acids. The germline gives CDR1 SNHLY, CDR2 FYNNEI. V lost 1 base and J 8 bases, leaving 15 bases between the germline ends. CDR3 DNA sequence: TGTGCCAGCAGTGAAGTTTTGGGGCAGGTAGATTCACCCCTCCACTTT. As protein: CASSEVLGQVDSPLHF. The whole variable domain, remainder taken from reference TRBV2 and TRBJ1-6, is EPEVTQTPSHQVTQMGQEVILRCVPISNHLYFYWYRQILGQKVEFLVSFYNNEISEKSEIFDDQFSVERPDGSNFTLKIRSTKLEDSAMYFCASSEVLGQVDSPLHFGNGTRLTVT.

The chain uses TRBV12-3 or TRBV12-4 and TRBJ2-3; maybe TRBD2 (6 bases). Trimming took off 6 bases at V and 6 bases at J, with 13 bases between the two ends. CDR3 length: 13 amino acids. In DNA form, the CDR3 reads TGTGCCAGCAGCTCGGGGGATGGTGATACGCAGTATTTT. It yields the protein CASSSGDGDTQYF.